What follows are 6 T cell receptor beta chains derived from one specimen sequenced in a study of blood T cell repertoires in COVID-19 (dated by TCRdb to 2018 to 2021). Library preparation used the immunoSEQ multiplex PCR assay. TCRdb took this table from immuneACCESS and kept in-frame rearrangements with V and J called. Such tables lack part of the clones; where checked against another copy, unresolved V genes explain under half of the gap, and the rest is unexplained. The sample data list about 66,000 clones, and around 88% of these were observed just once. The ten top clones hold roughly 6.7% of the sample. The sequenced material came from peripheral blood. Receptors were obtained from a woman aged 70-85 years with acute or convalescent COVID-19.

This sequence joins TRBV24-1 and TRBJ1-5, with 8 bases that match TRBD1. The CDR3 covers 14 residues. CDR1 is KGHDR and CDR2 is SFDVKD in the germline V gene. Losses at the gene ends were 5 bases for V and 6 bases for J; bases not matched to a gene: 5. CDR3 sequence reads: CATSAGTGSQPQHF. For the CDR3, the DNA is TGTGCCACCAGTGCCGGGACAGGCTCTCAGCCCCAGCATTTT.

The CDR3, as DNA: TGTGCCAGTAGTATCTACAGGGACACTGAAGCTTTCTTT. Translation: CASSIYRDTEAFF. The rearrangement links TRBV19 to TRBJ1-1; D is perhaps TRBD1 (6 bases). CDR1 and CDR2 from the germline V gene are LNHDA and SQIVND (reference sequence). The germline V and J ends were trimmed by 3 bases and 3 bases, with 8 bases remaining between them. The CDR3 has 13 residues.

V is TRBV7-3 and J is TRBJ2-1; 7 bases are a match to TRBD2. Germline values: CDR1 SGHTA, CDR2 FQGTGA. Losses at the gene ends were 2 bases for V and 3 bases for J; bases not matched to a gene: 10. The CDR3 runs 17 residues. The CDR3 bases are TGTGCCAGCAGCTTAGGAGCTCCTCTAGCGGTCTACAATGAGCAGTTCTTC. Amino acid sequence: CASSLGAPLAVYNEQFF.

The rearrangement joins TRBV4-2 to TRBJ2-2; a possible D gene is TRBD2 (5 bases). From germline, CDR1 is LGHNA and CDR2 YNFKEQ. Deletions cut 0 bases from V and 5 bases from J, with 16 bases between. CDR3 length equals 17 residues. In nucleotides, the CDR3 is TGTGCCAGCAGCCAAGACAGCAGAACTAGTAGTACCGGGGAGCTGTTTTTT. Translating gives CASSQDSRTSSTGELFF.

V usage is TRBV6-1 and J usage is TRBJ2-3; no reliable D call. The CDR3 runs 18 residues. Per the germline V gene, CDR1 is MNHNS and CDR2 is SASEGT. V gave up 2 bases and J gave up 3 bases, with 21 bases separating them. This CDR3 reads CASSERHTLEFGTDTQYF. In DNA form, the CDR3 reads TGTGCCAGCAGTGAACGTCATACTCTCGAATTCGGGACAGATACGCAGTATTTT.

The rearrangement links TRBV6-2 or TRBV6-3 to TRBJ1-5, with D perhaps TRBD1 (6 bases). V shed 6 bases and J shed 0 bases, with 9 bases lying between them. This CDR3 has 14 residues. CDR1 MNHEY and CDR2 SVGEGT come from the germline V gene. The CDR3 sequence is CASSRTVSNQPQHF. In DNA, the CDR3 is TGTGCCAGCAGCCGGACAGTTAGCAATCAGCCCCAGCATTTT.